There are many counts of the clone carrying this T cell receptor (beta chain). Its antigen is not identified. Time point specified: newly diagnosed GD, antithyroid drugs for less than 3 months. Scientists built the TCR library using RNA that was extracted from PBMCs. With iRepertoire HTBI primers and Arm-PCR of CDR3 regions, TCR beta libraries were built. TCRdb itself ran the multiplex PCR reads through MiXCR, one entry per CDR3 protein. This sample carries hundreds of thousands of distinct CDR3 sequences, about a sixth of them seen once, and the ten largest clones take just under 30%. V was clipped by 5 bases and J by 5 bases; unmatched bases: 8. The CDR3 consists of 14 residues. Germline lookup yields CDR1 DFQATT and CDR2 SNEGSKA (reference sequence). The sample comes from a study of regulatory T cells in long-lasting Graves disease. Study-wide results and limits: Peripheral blood was the sole material, not thyroid tissue. Shared public clonotypes totalled over 2,500 in persistent patients, compared with 966 in new patients.

This sample also appeared in a second study, on T cells in Graves' hyperthyroidism and ophthalmopathy. Per that study: Most clonotypes that expanded in the thyroid above 0.001 also showed up in blood.

This TCR was sampled from a man aged 40-55 years with Graves disease. The sample here was peripheral blood mononuclear cells (PBMCs), taken at new diagnosis, from a patient treated with antithyroid drugs. The chain has TRBV20-1 and TRBJ2-5; 10 bases map to TRBD2. CDR3 residues: CSAPSAGGLETQYF. The CDR3 bases are TGCAGTGCTCCTTCAGCGGGGGGGCTTGAGACCCAGTACTTC.